This TCR beta chain stems from a study of neurological immune-mediated disorders. Every sequencing run gave over 200 million TCR-beta sequences, taken from 15-18 subjects. TCRdb passed the 5' RACE reads through MiXCR, listing each CDR3 protein once. The profile shows approximately 24,000 distinct CDR3 sequences, around an eighth of them singletons. Germline lookup yields CDR1 LNHNV and CDR2 YYDKDF (reference sequence). This CDR3 is built from 18 residues. The trim removed 0 bases at V and 1 base at J, leaving 7 bases unmatched. In its sample, this clonotype was seen many times. The rearrangement links TRBV15 to TRBJ2-7; 12 nucleotides agree with TRBD2. The sequenced sample consisted of PBMCs. The sequence came from a woman aged 40 to 50 with HTLV-1-associated myelopathy (HAM/TSP). The CDR3: CATSRDLGLAGSSYEQYV. The CDR3 nucleotides are TGTGCCACCAGCAGAGATCTCGGACTAGCGGGGAGTTCCTACGAGCAGTACGTC.